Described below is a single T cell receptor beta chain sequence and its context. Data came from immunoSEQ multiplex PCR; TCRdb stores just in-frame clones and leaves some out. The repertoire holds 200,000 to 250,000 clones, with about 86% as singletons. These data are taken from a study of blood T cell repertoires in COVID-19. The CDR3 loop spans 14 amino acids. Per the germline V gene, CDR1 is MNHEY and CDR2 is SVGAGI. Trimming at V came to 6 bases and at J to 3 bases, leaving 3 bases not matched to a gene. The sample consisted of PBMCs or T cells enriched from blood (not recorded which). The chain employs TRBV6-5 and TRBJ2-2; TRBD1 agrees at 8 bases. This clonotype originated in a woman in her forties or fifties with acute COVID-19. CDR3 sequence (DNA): TGTGCCAGCAGAAGGACAGGGTACACCGGGGAGCTGTTTTTT. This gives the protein CASRRTGYTGELFF.